Each of the 2 T cell receptor beta chains below was sequenced from the same sample in a study of cytomegalovirus exposure and HLA in healthy donors. This table comes from immunoSEQ multiplex PCR, and its TCRdb copy is limited to in-frame clones, with some not included. The sample includes about 98,000 clones, around nine tenths of them seen just once. Sequencing input: PBMCs. These receptors were collected from a woman between 25 and 40 years old in good health and CMV-seronegative.

J is TRBJ1-1 and V is TRBV10-3; D might be TRBD1 (6 bases). There are 13 residues in the CDR3. Germline values: CDR1 ENHRY, CDR2 SYGVKD. Trimming removed 10 bases from V and 0 bases from J, with 12 bases in between. The CDR3 region is CATMDRLNTEAFF. The CDR3, as DNA: TGTGCCACAATGGACAGATTGAACACTGAAGCTTTCTTT.

This chain uses TRBV6-6 with TRBJ1-2; D is uncertain. This CDR3 is built from 15 residues. Trimming pared 3 bases from V and 6 bases from J, leaving 17 bases between. Germline values: CDR1 MNHNY, CDR2 SVGAGI (reference sequence). The CDR3 DNA reads TGTGCCAGCAGTTATCCGGCGGGGAGGGTGGATGGCTACACCTTC. Encoded protein: CASSYPAGRVDGYTF.